In this sample, the clone carrying this T cell receptor (beta chain) turned up many times. Its matching antigen is unknown. V lost 2 bases and J lost 2, with 9 bases in between. The CDR3 totals 14 residues. Germline V gene sequence: CDR1 SEHNR, CDR2 FQNEAQ (reference sequence). The data derive from a study of T cell repertoires in cytomegalovirus infection. Across the study: Public signatures in TCR beta pointed to CMV infection and matching HLA type. Overall study findings and caveats: CMV-specific TCR beta clonotypes restricted by HLA-C dominated the ex vivo response.

TCRdb used MiXCR to reprocess the reads, holding one entry per CDR3 protein. This sample has about 360,000 distinct CDR3 sequences, with over 15% found just once. The clonotype was recovered from a human donor in good health (CMV status not recorded). Some clones in this sample may be carry-over from other donors' samples. V gene TRBV7-9 combines with J gene TRBJ1-1; D is unresolved. Sequenced sample: PBMCs. CDR3 in amino acids: CASSLLAGNTEAFF. As DNA, the CDR3 is TGTGCCAGCAGCTTATTGGCGGGTAACACTGAAGCTTTCTTT.